This TCR beta chain was profiled in a study of T cells after yellow fever vaccination. V was cut by 3 bases and J by 7 bases, with 16 bases left in between. This CDR3 is 15 amino acids long. Study-wide findings and caveats: Abundant clonotypes from the bulk population could get into FACS-sorted repertoires as contaminants. Peaking faster, on day 5 versus 15, the secondary response was nonetheless weaker. Primary-vaccination clones mostly resurfaced post-booster (under 98% CD4, approximately 87% CD8).

With respect to this clonotype: No antigen is known for it.

Generation of TCR cDNA used 5'RACE template switching (which added a universal primer site and UMIs). TCRdb re-called the 5' RACE reads with MiXCR, one entry per CDR3 protein. Among some 350,000 distinct CDR3 sequences listed, about 6.2% were seen once. This material consisted of PBMCs, taken 5 days after the yellow fever booster vaccination. V is TRBV12-3 or TRBV12-4 and J is TRBJ1-3; D gene uncertain. This TCR was recovered from a man aged 25-40 years who received the YFV17D yellow fever vaccine. CDR3 DNA sequence: TGTGCCAGCAGTTTCGGTGGCCGGACCCAGAACACCATATATTTT. It encodes CASSFGGRTQNTIYF.